Below, one T cell receptor (beta chain) is given with its context. What it binds is unknown. TCRdb independently ran MiXCR on the reads; one entry per CDR3 protein. Of a few hundred thousand distinct CDR3 sequences in the sample, around 40% were seen once. V shed 2 bases and J shed 2 bases, with 25 bases lying between them. The CDR3 has 20 residues. Looked up from germline, CDR1 is SGHAT and CDR2 is FQNNGV. The sample comes from a study of T cell repertoires in cytomegalovirus infection. Study as a whole: Newly reported HLA-C-restricted and thoroughly characterized HLA-B-restricted CMV epitopes were employed.

Study outcomes and limitations: Totalled public TCR beta family frequency picked out people who carried CMV plus the relevant HLA. Dominating the ex vivo response were HLA-C-restricted CMV-specific TCR beta clonotypes.

The chain links TRBV11-2 to TRBJ1-3, with D perhaps TRBD1 (5 bases). The sequence came from a human donor in good health (CMV status not recorded). Some clones in this sample may be carry-over from other donors' samples. Sequencing used cultured PBMCs, obtained from culture after CMV antigen stimulation. Here the CDR3 DNA reads TGTGCCAGCAGCTTAAGATTGGCCATGAGGCAGGGAGGTCCTGGAAACACCATATATTTT. It encodes CASSLRLAMRQGGPGNTIYF.